The 6 T cell receptor beta chains below come from one sample, sequenced in a study of cytomegalovirus exposure and HLA in healthy donors. 13 Jbeta primers and 60 Vbeta primers were used for the PCR. Clones were sequenced by immunoSEQ multiplex PCR, and TCRdb holds only the in-frame ones, with some missing. The sample has around 180,000 clones, roughly 80% seen once; the top ten hold 2.4%. Sequencing was performed on PBMCs. Receptors were obtained from a male donor in good health and CMV-seronegative.

This chain connects TRBV27 to TRBJ2-7; D not certain. V shed 7 bases and J shed 4 bases, with 14 bases lying between them. Germline assignment: CDR1 MNHEY and CDR2 SMNVEV (reference sequence). The CDR3 is made up of 13 amino acids. This chain's CDR3 is CASTPAAHYEQYF. The CDR3 DNA reads TGTGCCAGCACCCCCGCGGCCCATTACGAGCAGTACTTC.

This clone was seen a few times. V usage is TRBV2 and J usage is TRBJ1-4, with a possible D match to TRBD1 (5 bases). Trimming cost V 9 bases and J 6 bases, with 20 bases left between them. In germline, CDR1 is SNHLY, CDR2 FYNNEI. The CDR3 sequence is 15 residues long. The CDR3 DNA reads as TGTGCCAGTCGAACCCACAGGCAAAGGGATGAAAAACTGTTTTTT. This gives the protein CASRTHRQRDEKLFF. Based on the CDR3 plus reference TRBV2 and TRBJ1-4, the full variable domain is EPEVTQTPSHQVTQMGQEVILRCVPISNHLYFYWYRQILGQKVEFLVSFYNNEISEKSEIFDDQFSVERPDGSNFTLKIRSTKLEDSAMYFCASRTHRQRDEKLFFGSGTQLSVL.

The J gene is TRBJ2-2, the V gene TRBV6-5, with 8 bases identical to TRBD1. Germline values: CDR1 MNHEY, CDR2 SVGAGI. Trimming cost V 8 bases and J 4 bases; bases outside gene matches: 9. This CDR3 has 15 amino acids. CDR3 sequence reads: CASSRGQVSTGELFF. The CDR3 bases are TGTGCCAGCTCCCGGGGACAGGTCAGCACCGGGGAGCTGTTTTTT.

This clone was counted once. The rearrangement links TRBV7-2 to TRBJ1-1; D is possibly TRBD1 (5 bases). The CDR3 length is 13 residues. Germline lookup yields CDR1 SGHTA and CDR2 FQGNSA. V was cut by 4 bases and J by 5 bases, with 11 bases left in between. CDR3 residues: CASSSGGVTEAFF. The CDR3, as DNA: TGTGCCAGCAGCTCGGGGGGAGTGACTGAAGCTTTCTTT.

This clone was detected once. The V gene is TRBV18, the J gene TRBJ2-7; 9 bases line up with TRBD2. CDR3 length: 15 amino acids. J lost 1 base, V lost 5 bases, and 6 bases had no gene match. Germline V CDR1 and CDR2: KGHSH, LQKENI. The CDR3 here is CASSASGRSSYEQYF. The CDR3 DNA reads TGTGCCAGCTCAGCCAGCGGGAGGTCGTCCTACGAGCAGTACTTC.

The rearrangement joins TRBV11-2 to TRBJ2-5; D is unclear. Trimming removed 1 base from V and 4 bases from J, with 13 bases in between. Germline V lookup: CDR1 SGHAT, CDR2 FQNNGV. The CDR3 is 15 amino acids. The CDR3 DNA reads TGTGCCAGCAGCTTAGCCCAGGTATCGGTAGAGACCCAGTACTTC. Translation gives CASSLAQVSVETQYF. The full variable domain, completed using reference TRBV11-2 and TRBJ2-5, is EAGVAQSPRYKIIEKRQSVAFWCNPISGHATLYWYQQILGQGPKLLIQFQNNGVVDDSQLPKDRFSAERLKGVDSTLKIQPAKLEDSAVYLCASSLAQVSVETQYFGPGTRLLVL.